Sequencing of this T cell receptor beta chain was carried out in a study of blood T cell repertoires in COVID-19. Across the study: In each case, the material was cDNA or gDNA derived from T cells, B-cell-depleted T cells, or PBMCs.

Enrollees, about 18 to 89 years old, lived in roughly 24 US areas. Participants' reported clinical history set cohort assignment. Trimming cost V 0 bases and J 8 bases, with 13 bases left between them. The germline gives CDR1 LGHNA, CDR2 YSLEER. This CDR3 is built from 14 residues. Source study methods: Reference gene primer amplification gave nucleated cell count estimates. The assay was immunoSEQ multiplex PCR, and TCRdb's table has in-frame clones only and misses some. V, J and clone size are those of that table, while D and trimming were read from the DNA. There are 200,000 to 300,000 clones in the sample; around 88% occur only once, and 1% to 1.5% lies in the top ten.

Sample: PBMCs or T cells enriched from blood (not recorded which). The TCR sequence derives from a woman between 35 and 50 years old with acute COVID-19. This chain joins TRBV4-3 and TRBJ1-2; D possibly corresponds to TRBD1 (5 bases). The CDR3 reads CASSQDRGLGGYTF. DNA for the CDR3: TGCGCCAGCAGCCAAGATAGGGGTTTAGGCGGCTACACCTTC.